Here is one TCR beta chain with its context. Its target antigen remains unknown. Nothing much larger sits one base from this clone, and base qualities are not available. These data come from a study of T cell changes during pregnancy in multiple sclerosis (dated by TCRdb to between 2018 and 2021). Background on the whole study: The study examined how the T cell repertoire changed over the course of pregnancy in women with multiple sclerosis.

The library was generated by the immunoSEQ multiplex PCR assay. The source is immuneACCESS, and TCRdb retained only in-frame sequences with V and J called. Part of the clones is not carried over; for the studies checked, unresolved V genes explain less than half of this, and the remainder is unexplained. The sample table shows approximately 92,000 clones, and around 92% are seen once. The ten biggest clones cover 2.6% of the sample. This clonotype was sampled from a female donor with multiple sclerosis, enrolled in a pregnancy study. This material consisted of peripheral blood, taken in the first trimester of pregnancy.

The DNA sequence is given as TGTGCCAGCAGTGCGTATACAGGGGCAAAGCAGCCCCAGCATTTT. The translation is CASSAYTGAKQPQHF. The V gene is TRBV27 and the J gene is TRBJ1-5, with 7 bases aligning to TRBD1. CDR1 and CDR2, per the germline V gene (reference sequence), are MNHEY and SMNVEV. Unmatched junction bases come to 11, with V trimmed by 5 bases and J by 7 bases. The CDR3 contains 15 residues, cysteine and phenylalanine counted. Of all the DNA, just the CDR3 is kept, 45 bases in frame from base 1.